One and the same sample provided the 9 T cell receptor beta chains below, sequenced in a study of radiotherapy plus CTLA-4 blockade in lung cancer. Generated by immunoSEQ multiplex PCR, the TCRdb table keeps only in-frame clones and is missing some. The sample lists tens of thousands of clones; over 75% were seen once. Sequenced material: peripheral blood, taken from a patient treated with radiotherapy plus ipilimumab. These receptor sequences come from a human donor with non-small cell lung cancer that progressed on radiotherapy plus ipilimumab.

The CDR3 sequence: CALPGARRETEAFF. CDR3 in DNA: TGTGCCTTGCCTGGGGCGCGCCGTGAGACTGAAGCTTTCTTT. The rearrangement joins TRBV30 to TRBJ1-1, with D possibly matching TRBD1 (5 bases). The CDR3 runs to 14 residues. The ends were cut back, 7 bases at V and 5 bases at J, with 20 bases in the middle. Germline V gene lookup returns CDR1 GTSNPN and CDR2 SVGIG (reference sequence).

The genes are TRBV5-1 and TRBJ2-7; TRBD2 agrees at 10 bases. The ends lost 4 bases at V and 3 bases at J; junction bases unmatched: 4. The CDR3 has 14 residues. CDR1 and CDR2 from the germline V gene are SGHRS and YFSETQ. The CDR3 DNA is TGCGCCAGCAGCGGAAGGACTAGCGGCTACGAGCAGTACTTC. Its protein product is CASSGRTSGYEQYF.

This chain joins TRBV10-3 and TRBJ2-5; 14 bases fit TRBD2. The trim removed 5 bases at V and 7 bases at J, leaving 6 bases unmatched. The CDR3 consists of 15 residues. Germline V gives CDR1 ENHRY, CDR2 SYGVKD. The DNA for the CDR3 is TGTGCCATCAGTCAACCGGGACTAGCGGGGGTGACCCAGTACTTC. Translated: CAISQPGLAGVTQYF.

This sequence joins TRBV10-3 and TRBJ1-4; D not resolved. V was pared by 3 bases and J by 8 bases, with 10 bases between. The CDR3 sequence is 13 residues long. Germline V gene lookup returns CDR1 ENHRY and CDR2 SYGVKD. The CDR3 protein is CAISDGPGEKLFF. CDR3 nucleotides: TGTGCCATCAGTGACGGCCCCGGGGAAAAACTGTTTTTT.

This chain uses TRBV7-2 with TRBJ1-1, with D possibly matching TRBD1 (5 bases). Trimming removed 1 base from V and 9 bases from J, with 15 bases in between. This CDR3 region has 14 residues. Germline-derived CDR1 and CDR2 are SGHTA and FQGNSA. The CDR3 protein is CASSLDGSGGQAFF. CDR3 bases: TGTGCCAGCAGCTTAGATGGTTCCGGGGGACAAGCTTTCTTT.

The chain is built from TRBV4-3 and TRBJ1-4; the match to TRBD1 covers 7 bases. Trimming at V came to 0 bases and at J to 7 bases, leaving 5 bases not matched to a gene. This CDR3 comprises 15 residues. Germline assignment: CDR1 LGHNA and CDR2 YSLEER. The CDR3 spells CASSQDTGVREKLFF. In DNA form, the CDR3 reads TGCGCCAGCAGCCAAGATACAGGGGTGCGTGAAAAACTGTTTTTT.

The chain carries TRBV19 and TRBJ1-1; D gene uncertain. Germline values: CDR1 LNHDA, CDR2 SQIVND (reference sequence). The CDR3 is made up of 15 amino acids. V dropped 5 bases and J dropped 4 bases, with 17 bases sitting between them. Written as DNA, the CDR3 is TGTGCCAGTAGTTTCGGGTCCGGGATGGGCACTGAAGCTTTCTTT. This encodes CASSFGSGMGTEAFF.

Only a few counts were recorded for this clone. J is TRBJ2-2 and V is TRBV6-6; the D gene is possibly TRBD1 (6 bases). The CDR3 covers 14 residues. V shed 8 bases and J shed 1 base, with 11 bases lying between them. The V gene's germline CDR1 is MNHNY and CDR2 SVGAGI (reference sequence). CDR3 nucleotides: TGTGCCAGCTTTAGGACAGTGAACACCGGGGAGCTGTTTTTT. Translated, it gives CASFRTVNTGELFF.

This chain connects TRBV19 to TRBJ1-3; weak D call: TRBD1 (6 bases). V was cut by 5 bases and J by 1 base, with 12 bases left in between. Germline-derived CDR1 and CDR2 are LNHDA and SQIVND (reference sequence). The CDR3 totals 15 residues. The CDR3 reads CASSGMGTSGNTIYF. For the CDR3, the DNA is TGTGCCAGTAGTGGGATGGGGACATCTGGAAACACCATATATTTT.